Shown below are 19 T cell receptor beta chains from a single sample sequenced in a study of blood T cell repertoires in COVID-19. Clones were read by immunoSEQ multiplex PCR, and TCRdb kept only the in-frame ones, dropping some. The sample comprises 150,000 to 200,000 clones, roughly 81% of which are singletons, and 10% to 15% rests with the top ten. The sample comprised peripheral blood. The receptors derive from a woman over 75 with COVID-19, enrolled during active disease.

This chain uses TRBV3-1 (or the pseudogene TRBV3-2) with TRBJ2-5; 8 nucleotides align to TRBD2. The CDR3 is 14 amino acids. V trimming: 4 bases; J trimming: 2 bases; junction bases outside the gene matches: 3. Per the germline V gene, CDR1 is LGHDT and CDR2 is YNNKEL (reference sequence). The CDR3 loop is CASSPCGGQETQYF. The DNA of the CDR3 is TGTGCCAGCAGCCCCTGCGGGGGGCAAGAGACCCAGTACTTC.

The CDR3 sequence: CASSHFRLRSYNEQFF. The CDR3 DNA reads TGTGCCAGCAGCCATTTTCGGTTACGCTCCTACAATGAGCAGTTCTTC. This chain uses TRBV14 with TRBJ2-1; D is uncertain. V lost 3 bases and J lost 0, with 12 bases in between. The germline V gene encodes CDR1 SGHDN and CDR2 FVKESK. This CDR3 comprises 16 residues.

This chain links TRBV12-1 with TRBJ2-7; the table's D call TRBD1 went unverified against the DNA. TRBV12-1 is recorded as a pseudogene. This CDR3 region has 9 residues. This chain's CDR3 is CAGGREQYF. In DNA form, the CDR3 reads TGTGCCGGGGGCAGGGAGCAGTACTTC.

This chain uses TRBV6-2 or TRBV6-3 with TRBJ1-5, with TRBD1 as a possible D gene (6 bases). Trimming cost V 7 bases and J 0 bases, with 25 bases left between them. The CDR3 extends over 19 amino acids. CDR1 and CDR2 (germline): MNHEY, SVGEGT. CDR3 DNA: TGTGCCAGCAACCCCGATGGGGACAAAGGGTCTTATAGCAATCAGCCCCAGCATTTT. It codes for CASNPDGDKGSYSNQPQHF.

This clone was found a few times. The chain combines TRBV2 with TRBJ2-2; D is ambiguous. V lost 7 bases, J lost 0 bases, and 9 bases lay in between. Germline V gene lookup returns CDR1 SNHLY and CDR2 FYNNEI. CDR3 length: 14 residues. CDR3 nucleotides: TGTGCCAGCACGCTAGGTTCGAACACCGGGGAGCTGTTTTTT. Its protein product is CASTLGSNTGELFF. The full variable domain, with the rest looked up from reference TRBV2 and TRBJ2-2, is EPEVTQTPSHQVTQMGQEVILRCVPISNHLYFYWYRQILGQKVEFLVSFYNNEISEKSEIFDDQFSVERPDGSNFTLKIRSTKLEDSAMYFCASTLGSNTGELFFGEGSRLTVL.

The chain recombines TRBV19 with TRBJ2-7; 10 bases match TRBD2. V lost 4 bases to trimming and J lost 2 bases; unmatched junction nucleotides: 2. CDR1 is LNHDA and CDR2 is SQIVND in the germline V gene (reference sequence). The CDR3 consists of 14 residues. CDR3 in DNA: TGTGCCAGTAGTACCCTAGCGGGGGCCTACGAGCAGTACTTC. It encodes CASSTLAGAYEQYF.

This chain connects TRBV6-1 to TRBJ1-1; D perhaps matches TRBD1 (5 bases). The CDR3 loop spans 14 amino acids. Germline CDR1 MNHNS, CDR2 SASEGT. V was pared by 1 base and J by 3 bases, with 9 bases between. The CDR3 nucleotides read TGTGCCAGCAGTGAAGTGGAAGGGGACACTGAAGCTTTCTTT. Translation: CASSEVEGDTEAFF.

V gene TRBV7-3 combines with J gene TRBJ2-3; 13 positions agree with TRBD2. The ends lost 4 bases at V and 2 bases at J; junction bases unmatched: 3. This CDR3 is built from 16 residues. CDR1 and CDR2 from the germline V gene are SGHTA and FQGTGA. Here the CDR3 reads CASSWGLAGITDTQYF. In nucleotides, the CDR3 is TGTGCCAGCAGCTGGGGACTAGCGGGGATCACAGATACGCAGTATTTT.

This chain connects TRBV7-2 to TRBJ1-6; D call uncertain. CDR1 is SGHTA, CDR2 FQGNSA, per germline. The CDR3 totals 13 residues. V was clipped by 8 bases and J by 6 bases, with 11 bases between them. The CDR3 sequence: CASRGEGNSPLHF. As DNA, the CDR3 is TGTGCCAGCCGGGGAGAGGGTAATTCACCCCTCCACTTT.

The chain combines TRBV3-1 (or the pseudogene TRBV3-2) with TRBJ2-1; 16 bases agree with TRBD2. Trimming removed 4 bases from V and 3 bases from J; junction bases left unmatched: 12. Germline V gene lookup returns CDR1 LGHDT and CDR2 YNNKEL (reference sequence). CDR3 length: 20 residues. The CDR3 is CASSRGLAGGSAYYYNEQFF. The CDR3 nucleotides are TGTGCCAGCAGCCGGGGACTAGCGGGAGGGTCCGCATATTACTACAATGAGCAGTTCTTC.

The V gene is TRBV2, the J gene TRBJ1-4; no clear D. V lost 7 bases and J 4 bases, leaving 7 bases between the germline ends. CDR1 is SNHLY, CDR2 FYNNEI, per germline. CDR3 length: 12 residues. As DNA, the CDR3 is TGTGCCAGCAAGGGAGTTAATGAAAAACTGTTTTTT. This translates into CASKGVNEKLFF.

The chain couples TRBV20-1 to TRBJ2-1; possibly TRBD1 for D (6 bases). V lost 0 bases and J lost 14, with 11 bases in between. CDR1 is DFQATT, CDR2 SNEGSKA, per germline (reference sequence). The CDR3 sequence is 11 residues long. CDR3 residues: CSARDQGQEFF. The CDR3 coding sequence is TGCAGTGCTAGAGATCAGGGGCAGGAGTTCTTC.

This clone was seen once. V and J are TRBV6-5 and TRBJ2-7; 11 nucleotides align to TRBD2. Trimming removed 6 bases from V and 1 base from J; junction bases left unmatched: 5. This CDR3 has 15 amino acids. Per the germline V gene, CDR1 is MNHEY and CDR2 is SVGAGI. The CDR3 loop reads CASSQLAGDSYEQYF. Here the CDR3 DNA reads TGTGCCAGCAGCCAACTAGCGGGAGATTCCTACGAGCAGTACTTC.

CDR3 in amino acids: CASSSGLATDTQYF. DNA of the CDR3: TGTGCCAGCAGCTCGGGACTAGCAACAGATACGCAGTATTTT. The V call is TRBV7-3, the J call TRBJ2-3, with TRBD2 matching 9 bases. After removal of 4 bases from V and 3 bases from J, the junction contained 2 bases not matched to a gene. The CDR3 sequence is 14 residues long. Germline CDR1 SGHTA, CDR2 FQGTGA. The whole variable domain, filled in from reference TRBV7-3 and TRBJ2-3, reads GAGVSQTPSNKVTEKGKYVELRCDPISGHTALYWYRQSLGQGPEFLIYFQGTGAADDSGLPNDRFFAVRPEGSVSTLKIQRTERGDSAVYLCASSSGLATDTQYFGPGTRLTVL.

V usage is TRBV12-5 and J usage is TRBJ2-1; the D gene is possibly TRBD2 (5 bases). V lost 9 bases, J lost 0 bases, and 12 bases lay in between. The CDR3 has 14 residues. Germline lookup yields CDR1 LGHNT and CDR2 FRNRAP. In nucleotides, the CDR3 is TGTGCTAGCGCACTAGAGGGCTCCTACAATGAGCAGTTCTTC. Translation gives CASALEGSYNEQFF.

The chain carries TRBV15 and TRBJ1-1; TRBD1 matches 8 bases. Germline loops: CDR1 LNHNV, CDR2 YYDKDF (reference sequence). The V and J ends lost 5 bases and 7 bases, in that order; junction bases with no gene match: 12. This CDR3 comprises 15 residues. In DNA, the CDR3 is TGTGCCACCAGCCCATTGGCAGGGGGCTTAGGTGAAGCTTTCTTT. The encoded protein is CATSPLAGGLGEAFF.

This chain links TRBV11-2 with TRBJ2-7, with 14 bases fitting TRBD2. This CDR3 is built from 16 residues. V dropped 3 bases and J dropped 4; count of bases not matched to a gene: 5. Per germline, CDR1 SGHAT and CDR2 FQNNGV. The CDR3 sequence is CASSLGLAGETYEQYF. The CDR3, as DNA: TGTGCCAGCAGCTTGGGACTAGCGGGAGAAACTTACGAGCAGTACTTC.

This chain connects TRBV7-9 to TRBJ2-2; D possibly corresponds to TRBD1 (6 bases). In germline, CDR1 is SEHNR, CDR2 FQNEAQ (reference sequence). V shed 1 base and J shed 1 base, with 13 bases lying between them. The CDR3 spans 17 residues. CDR3 nucleotide sequence: TGTGCCAGCAGCTTAGGTATGCGACAGGTGAACACCGGGGAGCTGTTTTTT. This translates into CASSLGMRQVNTGELFF.

This chain joins TRBV7-2 and TRBJ1-3; maybe TRBD1 (5 bases). Germline assignment: CDR1 SGHTA and CDR2 FQGNSA. The V gene lost 3 bases and the J gene lost 7 bases, with 10 bases spanning the gap. The CDR3 is made up of 13 amino acids. CDR3 DNA sequence: TGTGCCAGCAGCTTTAACAGGCTCAACACCATATATTTT. This codes for CASSFNRLNTIYF.